This T cell receptor (beta chain) was observed in a study of blood T cells in healthy people across ages. A J-beta primer mix and a sample-barcoded 5' primer were used in a second PCR of about 7 to 12 cycles. TCRdb re-called the 5' RACE reads with MiXCR, one entry per CDR3 protein. The sample contains around 2 million distinct CDR3 sequences, about two fifths of which appear only once. V lost 5 bases, J lost 8 bases, and 15 bases lay in between. This CDR3 is 13 amino acids long. Germline V CDR1 and CDR2: SGHTA, FQGNSA. V and J are TRBV7-2 and TRBJ1-2; tentative D call: TRBD1 (5 bases). The sequence was obtained from a human donor in good health. Sequencing was performed on blood. This CDR3 reads CASSRDGTLGYTF. The CDR3 DNA follows: TGTGCCAGCAGCCGGGACGGAACCCTCGGCTACACCTTC.